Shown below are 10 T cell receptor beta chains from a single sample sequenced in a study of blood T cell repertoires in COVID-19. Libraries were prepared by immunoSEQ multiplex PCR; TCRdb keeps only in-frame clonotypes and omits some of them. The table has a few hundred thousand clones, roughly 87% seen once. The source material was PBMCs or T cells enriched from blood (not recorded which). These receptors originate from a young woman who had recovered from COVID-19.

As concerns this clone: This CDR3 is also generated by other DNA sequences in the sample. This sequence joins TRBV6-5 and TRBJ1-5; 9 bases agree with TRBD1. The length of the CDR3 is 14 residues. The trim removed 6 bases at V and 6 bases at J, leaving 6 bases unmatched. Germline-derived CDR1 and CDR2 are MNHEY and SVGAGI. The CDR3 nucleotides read TGTGCCAGCAGACCCGGACAGGGGCGTCAGCCCCAGCATTTT. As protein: CASRPGQGRQPQHF.

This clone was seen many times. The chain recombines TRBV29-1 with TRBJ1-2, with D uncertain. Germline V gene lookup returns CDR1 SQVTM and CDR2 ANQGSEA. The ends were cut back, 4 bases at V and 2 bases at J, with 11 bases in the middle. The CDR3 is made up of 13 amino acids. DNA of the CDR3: TGCAGCGTTGGAGGGTCGGGGAACTATGGCTACACCTTC. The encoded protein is CSVGGSGNYGYTF. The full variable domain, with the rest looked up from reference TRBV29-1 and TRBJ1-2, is SAVISQKPSRDICQRGTSLTIQCQVDSQVTMMFWYRQQPGQSLTLIATANQGSEATYESGFVIDKFPISRPNLTFSTLTVSNMSPEDSSIYLCSVGGSGNYGYTFGSGTRLTVV.

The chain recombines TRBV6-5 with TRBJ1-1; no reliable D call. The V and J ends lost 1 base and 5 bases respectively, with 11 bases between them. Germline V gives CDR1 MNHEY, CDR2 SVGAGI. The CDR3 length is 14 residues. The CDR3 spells CASSYYGGETEAFF. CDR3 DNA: TGTGCCAGCAGTTACTATGGTGGGGAGACTGAAGCTTTCTTT.

The chain's CDR3 is CASSPLGRTLNQPQHF. The CDR3 coding sequence is TGTGCCAGCAGCCCTCTGGGCCGGACACTCAATCAGCCCCAGCATTTT. J is TRBJ1-5 and V is TRBV7-8, with D possibly matching TRBD1 (5 bases). Trimming left V 5 bases short and J 3 bases short, with 17 bases between. Germline CDR1 and CDR2: SGHVS and FQNEAQ. This CDR3 comprises 16 residues. Supplemented by reference TRBV7-8 and TRBJ1-5, the full variable domain reads GAGVSQSPRYKVAKRGQDVALRCDPISGHVSLFWYQQALGQGPEFLTYFQNEAQLDKSGLPSDRFFAERPEGSVSTLKIQRTQQEDSAVYLCASSPLGRTLNQPQHFGDGTRLSIL.

CDR3 protein: CAWRRQGLIKAFF. CDR3 in DNA: TGTGCCTGGAGACGACAGGGGCTGATTAAAGCTTTCTTT. The chain combines TRBV30 with TRBJ1-1; the match to TRBD1 covers 8 bases. The germline V gene encodes CDR1 GTSNPN and CDR2 SVGIG (reference sequence). Trimming removed 3 bases from V and 9 bases from J; junction bases left unmatched: 9. The CDR3 runs 13 residues.

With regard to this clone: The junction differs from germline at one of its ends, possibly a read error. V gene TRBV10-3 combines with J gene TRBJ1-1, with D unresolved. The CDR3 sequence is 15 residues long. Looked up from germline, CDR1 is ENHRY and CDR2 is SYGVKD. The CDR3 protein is CAISDDGLMNTEAFF. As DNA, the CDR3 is TGTGCCATCAGTGATGACGGACTTATGAACACCGAAGCTTTCTTT.

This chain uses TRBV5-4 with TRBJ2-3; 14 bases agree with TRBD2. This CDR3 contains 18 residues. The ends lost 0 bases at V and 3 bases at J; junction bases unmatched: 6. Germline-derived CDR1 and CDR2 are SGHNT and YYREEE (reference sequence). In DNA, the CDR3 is TGTGCCAGCAGCTTGGCGGGACTAGCGGGGGTGGGTACAGATACGCAGTATTTT. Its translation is CASSLAGLAGVGTDTQYF.

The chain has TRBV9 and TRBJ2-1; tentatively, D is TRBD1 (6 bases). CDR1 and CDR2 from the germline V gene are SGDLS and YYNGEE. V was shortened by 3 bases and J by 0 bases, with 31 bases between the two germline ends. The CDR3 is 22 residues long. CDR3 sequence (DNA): TGTGCCAGCAGCGAGACGAACCACATTCCCCTCTCGACAGGAGGCTCCTACAATGAGCAGTTCTTC. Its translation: CASSETNHIPLSTGGSYNEQFF.

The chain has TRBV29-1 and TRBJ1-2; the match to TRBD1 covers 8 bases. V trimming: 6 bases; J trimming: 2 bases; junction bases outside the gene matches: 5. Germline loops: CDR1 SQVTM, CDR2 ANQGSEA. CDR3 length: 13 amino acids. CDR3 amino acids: CSVGQGQNYGYTF. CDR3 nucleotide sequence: TGCAGCGTCGGACAGGGACAGAACTATGGCTACACCTTC.

CDR3 sequence: CASRPGQGGEKLFF. The CDR3 DNA reads as TGTGCCAGCAGGCCGGGACAGGGTGGTGAAAAACTGTTTTTT. The chain joins TRBV28 to TRBJ1-4; 9 bases line up with TRBD1. The CDR3 extends over 14 amino acids. The V segment lost 6 bases and the J segment 7 bases; nucleotides outside the gene matches: 6. CDR1 and CDR2 (germline): MDHEN, SYDVKM.